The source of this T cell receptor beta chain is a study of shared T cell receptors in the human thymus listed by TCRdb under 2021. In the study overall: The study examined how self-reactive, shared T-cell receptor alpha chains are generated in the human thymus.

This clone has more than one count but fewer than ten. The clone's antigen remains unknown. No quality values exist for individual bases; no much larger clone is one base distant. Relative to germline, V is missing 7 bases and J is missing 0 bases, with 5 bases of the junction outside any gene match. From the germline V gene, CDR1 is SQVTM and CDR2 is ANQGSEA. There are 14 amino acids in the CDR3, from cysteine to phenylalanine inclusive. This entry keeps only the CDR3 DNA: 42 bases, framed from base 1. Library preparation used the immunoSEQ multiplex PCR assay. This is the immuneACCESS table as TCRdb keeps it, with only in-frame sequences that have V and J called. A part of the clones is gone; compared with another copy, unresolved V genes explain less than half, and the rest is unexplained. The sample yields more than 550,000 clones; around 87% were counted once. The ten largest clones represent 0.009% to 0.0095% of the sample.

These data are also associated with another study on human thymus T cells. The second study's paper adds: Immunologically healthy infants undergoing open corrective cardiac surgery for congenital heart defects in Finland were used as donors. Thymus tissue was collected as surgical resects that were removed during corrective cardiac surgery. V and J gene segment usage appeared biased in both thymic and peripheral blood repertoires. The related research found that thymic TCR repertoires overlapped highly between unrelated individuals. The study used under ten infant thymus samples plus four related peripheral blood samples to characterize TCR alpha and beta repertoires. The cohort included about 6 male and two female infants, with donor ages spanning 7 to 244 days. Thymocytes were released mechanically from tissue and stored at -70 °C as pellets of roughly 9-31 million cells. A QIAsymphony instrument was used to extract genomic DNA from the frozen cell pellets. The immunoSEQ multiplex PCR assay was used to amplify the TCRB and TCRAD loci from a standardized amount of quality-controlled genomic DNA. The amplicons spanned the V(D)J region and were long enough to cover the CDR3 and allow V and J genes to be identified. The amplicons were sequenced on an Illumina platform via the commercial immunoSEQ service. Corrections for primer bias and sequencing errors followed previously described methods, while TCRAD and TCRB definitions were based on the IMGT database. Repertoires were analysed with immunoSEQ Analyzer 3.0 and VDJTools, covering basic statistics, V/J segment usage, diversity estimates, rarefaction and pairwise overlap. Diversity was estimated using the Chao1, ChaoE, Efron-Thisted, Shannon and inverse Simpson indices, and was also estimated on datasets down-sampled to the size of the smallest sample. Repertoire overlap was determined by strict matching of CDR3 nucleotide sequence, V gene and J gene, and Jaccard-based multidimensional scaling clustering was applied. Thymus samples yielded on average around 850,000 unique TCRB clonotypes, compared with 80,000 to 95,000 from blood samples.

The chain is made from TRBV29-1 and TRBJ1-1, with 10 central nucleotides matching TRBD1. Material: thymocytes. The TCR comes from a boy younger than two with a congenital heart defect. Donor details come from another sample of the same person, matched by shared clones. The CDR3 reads CSAWDRGVNTEAFF. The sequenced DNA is TGCAGCGCGTGGGACAGGGGAGTGAACACTGAAGCTTTCTTT. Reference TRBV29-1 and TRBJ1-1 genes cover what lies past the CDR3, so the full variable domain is SAVISQKPSRDICQRGTSLTIQCQVDSQVTMMFWYRQQPGQSLTLIATANQGSEATYESGFVIDKFPISRPNLTFSTLTVSNMSPEDSSIYLCSAWDRGVNTEAFFGQGTRLTVV.